The sequence of this T cell receptor beta chain was determined in a study of neurological immune-mediated disorders. General study points: The highest TCR clonal expansion occurred in HTLV-1-associated myelopathy; multiple sclerosis fell below healthy controls. Private repertoires in all groups were suggested by the finding that expanded clones across subjects shared no CDR3 amino acid sequences.

Documented time point: longitudinal time-point 3. This clonotype was seen at least ten times. What it binds is not known. In germline, CDR1 is SGHTA, CDR2 FQGNSA. Losses at the gene ends were 5 bases for V and 5 bases for J; bases not matched to a gene: 9. This CDR3 is 17 amino acids long. cDNA synthesis was performed by 5'RACE with 10-nucleotide random UMIs. TCRdb re-called the 5' RACE reads with MiXCR, one entry per CDR3 protein. Of approximately 85,000 distinct CDR3 sequences listed, 3.5% to 5.5% are singletons. The chain combines TRBV7-2 with TRBJ2-5; 15 bases are shared with TRBD2. The TCR originated in a woman aged 55-75 years with multiple sclerosis. The sequenced material came from PBMCs. The CDR3 region has the DNA TGTGCCAGCAGCCCGCCGGGACTAGCGGGGGGTATGGAGACCCAGTACTTC. Encoded protein: CASSPPGLAGGMETQYF.